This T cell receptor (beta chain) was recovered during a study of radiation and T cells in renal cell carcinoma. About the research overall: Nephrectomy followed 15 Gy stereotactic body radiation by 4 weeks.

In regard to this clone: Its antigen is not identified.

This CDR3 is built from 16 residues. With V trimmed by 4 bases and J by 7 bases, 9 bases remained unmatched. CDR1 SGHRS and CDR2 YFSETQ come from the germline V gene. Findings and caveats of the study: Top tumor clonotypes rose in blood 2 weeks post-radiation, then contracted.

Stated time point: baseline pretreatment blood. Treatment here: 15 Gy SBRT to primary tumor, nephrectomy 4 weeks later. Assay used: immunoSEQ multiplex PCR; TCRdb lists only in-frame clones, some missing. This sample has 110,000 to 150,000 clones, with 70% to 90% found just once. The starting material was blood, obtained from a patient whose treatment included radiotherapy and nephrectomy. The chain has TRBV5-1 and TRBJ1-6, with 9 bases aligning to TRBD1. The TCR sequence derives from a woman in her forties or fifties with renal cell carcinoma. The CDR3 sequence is CASSQDRGWGNSPLHF. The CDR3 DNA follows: TGCGCCAGCAGCCAGGACAGGGGATGGGGGAATTCACCCCTCCACTTT. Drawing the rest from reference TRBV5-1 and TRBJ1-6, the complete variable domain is KAGVTQTPRYLIKTRGQQVTLSCSPISGHRSVSWYQQTPGQGLQFLFEYFSETQRNKGNFPGRFSGRQFSNSRSEMNVSTLELGDSALYLCASSQDRGWGNSPLHFGNGTRLTVT.